These T cell receptor beta chains were read from a single sample in a study of cytomegalovirus exposure and HLA in healthy donors. Generated by immunoSEQ multiplex PCR, the TCRdb table keeps only in-frame clones and is missing some. The sample includes roughly 190,000 clones, roughly 80% of them seen just once. Sequenced sample: PBMCs. All receptors derive from a woman in her fifties or sixties in good health and CMV-seronegative. Each CDR3 is given without its conserved first and last residue.

>TRBJ1-2|TRBV6-5
ASSLRTGDGYT
>TRBJ2-3|TRBV27
ASSAWTSGDTQY
>TRBJ1-5|TRBV27
ASSLLGQQGHQPQH
>TRBJ1-1|TRBV19
ASSLRTGDTEAF
>TRBJ2-1|TRBV15
ATSSWGAGGMGDEQF
>TRBJ1-2|TRBV5-1
ASSLVWQGGASFYGYT
>TRBJ2-1|TRBV5-6
ASSLGTSRRF
>TRBJ1-1|TRBV5-1
ATRRPEGSTEAF
>TRBJ2-7|TRBV11-2
ASSLEED
>TRBJ2-1|TRBV5-4
ASSLAGTSSSYNEQF
>TRBJ1-2|TRBV11-2
ASSQDVYRTGARGYT
>TRBJ1-5|TRBV19
ASRRGHRGTDSNQPQH
>TRBJ2-1|TRBV6-5
ASRGLIAYNKQF
>TRBJ2-7|TRBV5-1
ASSLGRGNSYEQY
>TRBJ1-1|TRBV2
ASSEYRVPGTEAF
>TRBJ2-1|TRBV2
ASSEGGHIYNEQF
>TRBJ2-3|TRBV10-3
AISDRDTQY
>TRBJ1-4|TRBV7-2
ASSLATGSGEKLF
>TRBJ2-7|TRBV4-2
ASSPAGQTAYEQY
>TRBJ2-1|TRBV7-6
ASSLGPARGRGNEQF
>TRBJ1-3|TRBV4-3
ASSQSIGNTIY
>TRBJ1-1|TRBV4-3
ASSHGGNRNTEAF
>TRBJ2-7|TRBV18
ASSPTGSSYEQY
>TRBJ2-7|TRBV4-1
ASSQAGQPADEQY
>TRBJ1-1|TRBV5-6
ASSLRVQTANTEAF
>TRBJ2-3|TRBV7-2
ASSFRTSGGTDTQY
>TRBJ1-4|TRBV5-5
ASSLEGQGAEKLF
>TRBJ2-7|TRBV7-9
SSSRSPPGVQLPYEQY
>TRBJ1-1|TRBV5-5
ASSLAGQGNTEAF
>TRBJ1-1|TRBV10-2
ASSDLGQPNTEAF
>TRBJ2-7|TRBV2
ASSDGRGQFHEQY
>TRBJ2-5|TRBV6-5
ASRHIGQAPTQY
>TRBJ2-6|TRBV4-1
ASSQSVTGSSGANVLT
>TRBJ2-5|TRBV7-2
ASVGTRQETQY
>TRBJ1-4|TRBV19
ASSTPRGGNEKLF
>TRBJ1-1|TRBV7-3
ASSLSPGNTEAF
>TRBJ2-7|TRBV28
ASSPGTFNYEQY
>TRBJ2-5|TRBV29-1
SVEGGDPRGETQY
>TRBJ1-1|TRBV18
ASSPTGNEAF
>TRBJ2-5|TRBV7-9
ASSLARGETQY
>TRBJ2-7|TRBV28
ASRSPWGALYEQY
>TRBJ2-3|TRBV5-4
ASSLRGLGTGTQY
>TRBJ2-1|TRBV5-5
ASGRSGGNYNEQF
>TRBJ1-1|TRBV11-2
ASRPRTGGLGEAF
>TRBJ2-1|TRBV7-9
ASSLPEAGGPGEQF
>TRBJ2-3|TRBV18
ASSPVGTGGYRTDTQY
>TRBJ2-1|TRBV5-6
ASSVDRLGEQF
>TRBJ2-7|TRBV12-5
ASGLVQGSSYEQY